The clone carrying this TCR beta chain was picked up a small number of times. The sample belongs to a study of blood T cell repertoires in COVID-19. Study-wide background: Collection of acute and convalescent COVID-19 samples took place in the United States, Italy and Spain. The analysed material was cDNA or gDNA that came from T cells, B-cell-depleted T cells, or PBMCs.

Original handling: How many nucleated cells were present was estimated from reference gene primer amplification. Produced via immunoSEQ multiplex PCR; TCRdb's table is partial and in-frame only. That table is the source of V, J and clone size, and D and trimming were worked out from the DNA. This table holds over 150,000 clones, approximately 80% found once. V gave up 5 bases and J gave up 5 bases; unmatched junction bases: 6. The CDR3 consists of 13 residues. Per the germline V gene, CDR1 is SQVTM and CDR2 is ANQGSEA. Sequencing was performed on peripheral blood. The TCR sequence derives from a human donor with acute or convalescent COVID-19. The donor label of this sample is uncertain. The gene calls are TRBV29-1 and TRBJ2-1, with 7 bases matching TRBD2. The CDR3 sequence is CSVKRDQNNEQFF. The CDR3 DNA reads as TGCAGCGTTAAGCGGGATCAGAACAATGAGCAGTTCTTC.